This is a list of T cell receptor beta chains from one sample in a study of blood T cell repertoires in COVID-19. Sequenced by immunoSEQ multiplex PCR; TCRdb stores in-frame clones only, minus some. The sample shows 130,000 to 150,000 clones, 88% of them seen only once. Sequencing input: peripheral blood. Receptors were obtained from a human donor in a cohort sampled during active COVID-19. Both conserved end residues are part of each CDR3. D genes are given only for firm matches. Clone size is given for some rows only: seen once, a few or many times, or a class if the clone is expanded.

clone_size j_call d_call v_call cdr3_aa cdr3_nt
- TRBJ2-7 - TRBV5-1 CASSLVGGASSYEQYF TGCGCCAGCAGCTTGGTAGGGGGGGCCTCCTCCTACGAGCAGTACTTC
- TRBJ1-4 - TRBV30 CAWSQGSTYNEKLFF TGTGCCTGGAGTCAGGGCTCTACCTATAATGAAAAACTGTTTTTT
once TRBJ2-1 - TRBV19 CASTSLGNEQFF TGTGCCAGTACCTCTCTCGGGAATGAGCAGTTCTTC
once TRBJ2-3 - TRBV27 CASSSPITSTDTQYF TGTGCCAGCAGTTCCCCCATTACTAGCACAGATACGCAGTATTTT
- TRBJ1-6 - TRBV3-1/TRBV3-2 CASNPGTGSNSPLHF TGTGCCAGCAACCCCGGTACAGGGAGTAATTCACCCCTCCACTTT
- TRBJ2-3 TRBD2 TRBV5-1 CASSLTSGMDTQYF TGCGCCAGCAGCCTGACTAGCGGGATGGATACGCAGTATTTT
- TRBJ1-6 TRBD1 TRBV5-6 CASSYTGTGGISPLHF TGTGCCAGCAGCTATACCGGGACAGGGGGCATATCACCCCTCCACTTT
- TRBJ2-6 TRBD1 TRBV6-6 CASSYDAGTGSSGANVLTF TGTGCCAGCAGCTACGACGCCGGGACAGGTAGCTCTGGGGCCAACGTCCTGACTTTC
- TRBJ2-1 TRBD1 TRBV2 CASRPGTGRAGSYNEQFF TGTGCCAGCAGGCCCGGGACAGGAAGGGCGGGGTCCTACAATGAGCAGTTCTTC
- TRBJ2-7 TRBD2 TRBV28 CASSLGLAGFRHEQYF TGTGCCAGCAGTTTGGGGCTAGCGGGTTTTCGGCACGAGCAGTACTTC
- TRBJ2-3 TRBD2 TRBV19 CASSPAGVADTQYF TGTGCCAGTAGTCCAGCGGGAGTGGCAGATACGCAGTATTTT
- TRBJ1-4 - TRBV9 CASSAIQGQSGEKLFF TGTGCCAGCAGCGCGATACAGGGTCAGAGTGGAGAAAAACTGTTTTTT
- TRBJ1-6 TRBD1 TRBV2 CASSLRQGVTNSPLHF TGTGCCAGCAGCCTAAGACAGGGAGTAACTAATTCACCCCTCCACTTT
- TRBJ1-1 - TRBV4-3 CASSQDPLGGTEAFF TGCGCCAGCAGCCAAGATCCTCTCGGGGGCACTGAAGCTTTCTTT
- TRBJ1-3 - TRBV18 CASSPQGVVPGNTIYF TGTGCCAGCTCACCACAGGGGGTAGTCCCTGGAAACACCATATATTTT
- TRBJ2-7 TRBD2 TRBV29-1 CSVGLGGLAGKGYEQYF TGCAGCGTTGGACTCGGGGGACTAGCGGGGAAGGGCTACGAGCAGTACTTC
- TRBJ2-7 TRBD2 TRBV7-2 CASSPGGGTYEQYF TGTGCCAGCAGCCCGGGGGGGGGCACCTACGAGCAGTACTTC
- TRBJ2-7 - TRBV6-6 CASSYGDGVARREYF TGTGCCAGCAGTTACGGGGACGGAGTGGCGCGGAGGGAGTACTTC
- TRBJ2-5 - TRBV7-9 CASSLDFRAVETQYF TGTGCCAGCAGCTTAGATTTCAGGGCGGTAGAGACCCAGTACTTC
- TRBJ2-7 TRBD2 TRBV5-4 CASSVNRLAADYEQYF TGTGCCAGCAGCGTCAACCGACTAGCGGCCGACTACGAGCAGTACTTC
- TRBJ2-1 - TRBV7-9 CASSLAPSSHYNEQFF TGTGCCAGCAGCTTAGCGCCTAGCAGTCACTACAATGAGCAGTTCTTC